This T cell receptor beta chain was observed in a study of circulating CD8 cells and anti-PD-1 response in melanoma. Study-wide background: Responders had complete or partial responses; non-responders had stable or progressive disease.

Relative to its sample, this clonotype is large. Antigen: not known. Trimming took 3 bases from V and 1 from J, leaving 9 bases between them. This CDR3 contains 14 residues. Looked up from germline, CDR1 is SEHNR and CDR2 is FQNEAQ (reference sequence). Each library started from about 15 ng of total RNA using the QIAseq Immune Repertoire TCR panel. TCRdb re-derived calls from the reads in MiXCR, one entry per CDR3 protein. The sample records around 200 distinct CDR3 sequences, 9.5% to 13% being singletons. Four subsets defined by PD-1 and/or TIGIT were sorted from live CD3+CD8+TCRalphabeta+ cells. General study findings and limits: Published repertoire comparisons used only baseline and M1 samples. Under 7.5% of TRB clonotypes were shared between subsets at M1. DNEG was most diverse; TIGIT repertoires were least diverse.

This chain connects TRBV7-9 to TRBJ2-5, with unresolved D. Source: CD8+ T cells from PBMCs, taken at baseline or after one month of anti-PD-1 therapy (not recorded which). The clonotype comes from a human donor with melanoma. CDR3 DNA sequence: TGTGCCAGCAGCTTGGGCACAATCCAAGAGACCCAGTACTTC. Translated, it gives CASSLGTIQETQYF.